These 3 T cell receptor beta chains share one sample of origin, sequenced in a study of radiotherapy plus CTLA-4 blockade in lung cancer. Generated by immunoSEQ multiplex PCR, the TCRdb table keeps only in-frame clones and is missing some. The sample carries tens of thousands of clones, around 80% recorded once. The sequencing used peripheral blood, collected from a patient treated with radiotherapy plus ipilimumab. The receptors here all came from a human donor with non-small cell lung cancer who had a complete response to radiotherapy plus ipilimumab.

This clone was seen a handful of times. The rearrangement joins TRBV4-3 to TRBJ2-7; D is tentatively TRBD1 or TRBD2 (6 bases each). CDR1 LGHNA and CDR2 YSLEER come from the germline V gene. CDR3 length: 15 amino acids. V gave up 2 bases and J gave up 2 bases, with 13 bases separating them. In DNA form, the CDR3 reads TGCGCCAGCAGCCAAAATGAGGGGGGTACCTACGAGCAGTACTTC. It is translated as CASSQNEGGTYEQYF.

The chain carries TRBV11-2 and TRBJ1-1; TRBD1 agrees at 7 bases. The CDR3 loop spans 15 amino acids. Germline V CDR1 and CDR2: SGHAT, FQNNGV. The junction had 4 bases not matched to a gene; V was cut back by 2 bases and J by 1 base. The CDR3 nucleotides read TGTGCCAGCAGCTTATCGGACAGGCCGAACACTGAAGCTTTCTTT. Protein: CASSLSDRPNTEAFF.

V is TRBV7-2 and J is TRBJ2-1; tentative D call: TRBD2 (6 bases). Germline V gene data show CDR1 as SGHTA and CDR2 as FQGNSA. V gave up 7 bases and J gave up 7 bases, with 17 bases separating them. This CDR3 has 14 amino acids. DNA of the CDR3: TGTGCCAGCACCTTCCAGGGACTTCCTAATGAGCAGTTCTTC. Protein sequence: CASTFQGLPNEQFF.